Below, one TCR beta chain is given with its context. A second PCR, run for roughly 7 to 12 cycles, used a sample-barcoded 5' primer plus a J-beta primer mix. TCRdb itself ran the 5' RACE reads through MiXCR, one entry per CDR3 protein. The table records more than 800,000 distinct CDR3 sequences, less than 35% of them present only once. These data come from a study of blood T cells in healthy people across ages. This CDR3 is 14 amino acids long. In germline, CDR1 is SQVTM, CDR2 ANQGSEA. V was clipped by 3 bases and J by 8 bases, with 17 bases between them. This TCR was sampled from a woman of 80 years or more in good health. The source material was blood. The V call is TRBV29-1, the J call TRBJ2-1; D assignment may be TRBD1 or TRBD2 (5 bases each). CDR3 bases: TGCAGCGTTGAGTCGGGACCTAATAGGGATGAGCAGTTCTTC. As protein: CSVESGPNRDEQFF.